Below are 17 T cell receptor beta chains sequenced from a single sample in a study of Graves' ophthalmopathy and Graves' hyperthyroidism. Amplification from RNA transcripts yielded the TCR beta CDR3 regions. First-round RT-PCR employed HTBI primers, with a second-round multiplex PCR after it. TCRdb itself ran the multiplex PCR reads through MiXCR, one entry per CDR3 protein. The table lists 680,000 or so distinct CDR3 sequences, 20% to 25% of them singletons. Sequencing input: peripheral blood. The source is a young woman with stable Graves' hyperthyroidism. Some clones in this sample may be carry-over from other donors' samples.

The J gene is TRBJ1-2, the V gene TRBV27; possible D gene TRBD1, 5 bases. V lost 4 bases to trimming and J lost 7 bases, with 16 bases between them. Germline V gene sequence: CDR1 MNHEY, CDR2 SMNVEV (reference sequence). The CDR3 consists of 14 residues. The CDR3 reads CASSSPLRGSGYTF. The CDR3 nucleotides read TGTGCCAGCAGTTCTCCACTGAGGGGTAGTGGCTACACCTTC.

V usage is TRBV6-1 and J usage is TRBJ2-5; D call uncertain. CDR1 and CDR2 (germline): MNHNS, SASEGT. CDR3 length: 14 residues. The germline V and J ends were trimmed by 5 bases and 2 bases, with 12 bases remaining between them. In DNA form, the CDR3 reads TGTGCCAGCAGTCTTAACAGAGCTCAAGAGACCCAGTACTTC. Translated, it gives CASSLNRAQETQYF.

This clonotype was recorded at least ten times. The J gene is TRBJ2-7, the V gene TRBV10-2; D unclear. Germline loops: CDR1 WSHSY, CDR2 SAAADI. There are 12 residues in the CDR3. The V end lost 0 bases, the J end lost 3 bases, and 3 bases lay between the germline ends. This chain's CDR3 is CASSESNYEQYF. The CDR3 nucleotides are TGCGCCAGCAGTGAGTCCAACTACGAGCAGTACTTC.

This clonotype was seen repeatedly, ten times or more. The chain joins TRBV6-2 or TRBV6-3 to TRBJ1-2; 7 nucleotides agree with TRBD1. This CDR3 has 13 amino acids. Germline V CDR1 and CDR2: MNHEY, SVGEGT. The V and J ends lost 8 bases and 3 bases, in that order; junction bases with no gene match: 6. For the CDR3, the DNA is TGTGCCAGCGCAGACACAGGGGACTATGGCTACACCTTC. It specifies CASADTGDYGYTF.

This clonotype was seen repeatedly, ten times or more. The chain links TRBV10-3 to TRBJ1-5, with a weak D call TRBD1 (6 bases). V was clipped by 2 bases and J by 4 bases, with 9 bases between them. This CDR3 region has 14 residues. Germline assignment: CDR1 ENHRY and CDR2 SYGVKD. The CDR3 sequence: CAISETRGNQPQHF. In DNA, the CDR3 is TGTGCCATCAGTGAGACCAGGGGTAATCAGCCCCAGCATTTT.

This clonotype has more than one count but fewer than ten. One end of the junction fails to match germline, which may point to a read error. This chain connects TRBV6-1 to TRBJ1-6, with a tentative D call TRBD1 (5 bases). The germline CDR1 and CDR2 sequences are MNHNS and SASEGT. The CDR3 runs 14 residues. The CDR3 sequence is CASSERGKHSHLHF. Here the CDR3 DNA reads TGTGCCAGCAGTGAACGGGGCAAGCATTCACACCTCCACTTT.

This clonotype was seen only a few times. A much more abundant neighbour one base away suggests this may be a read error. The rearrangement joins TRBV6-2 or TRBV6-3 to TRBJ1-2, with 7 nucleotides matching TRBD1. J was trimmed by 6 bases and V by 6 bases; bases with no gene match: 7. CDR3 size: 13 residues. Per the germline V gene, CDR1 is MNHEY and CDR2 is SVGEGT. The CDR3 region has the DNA TGTGCCAGCAGCCCCAGGGGGTCCCATGGCTACACCTTC. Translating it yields CASSPRGSHGYTF.

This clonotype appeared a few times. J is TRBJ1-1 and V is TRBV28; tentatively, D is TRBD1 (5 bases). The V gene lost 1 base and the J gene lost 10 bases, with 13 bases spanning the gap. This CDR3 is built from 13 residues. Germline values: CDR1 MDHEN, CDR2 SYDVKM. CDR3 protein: CASSLFRDWPAFF. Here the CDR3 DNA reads TGTGCCAGCAGTTTATTCAGGGATTGGCCAGCTTTCTTT.

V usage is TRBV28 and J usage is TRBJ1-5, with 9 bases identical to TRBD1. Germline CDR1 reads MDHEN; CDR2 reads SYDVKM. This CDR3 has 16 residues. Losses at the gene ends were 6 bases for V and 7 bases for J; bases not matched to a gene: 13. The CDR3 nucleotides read TGTGCCAGCAGGCCCCCCCTTTACAGGGGGCAACAGCCCCAGCATTTT. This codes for CASRPPLYRGQQPQHF.

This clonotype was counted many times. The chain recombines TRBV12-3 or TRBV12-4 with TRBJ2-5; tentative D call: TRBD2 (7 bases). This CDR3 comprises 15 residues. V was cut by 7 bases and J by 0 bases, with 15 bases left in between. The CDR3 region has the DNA TGTGCCAGCAACCTGAGGGGGGGGTACCAAGAGACCCAGTACTTC. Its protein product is CASNLRGGYQETQYF.

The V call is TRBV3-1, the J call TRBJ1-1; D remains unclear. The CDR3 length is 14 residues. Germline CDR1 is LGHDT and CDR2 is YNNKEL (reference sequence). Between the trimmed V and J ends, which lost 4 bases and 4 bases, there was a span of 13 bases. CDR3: CASSPTWRFTEAFF. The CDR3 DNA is TGTGCCAGCAGCCCCACCTGGAGGTTCACTGAAGCTTTCTTT.

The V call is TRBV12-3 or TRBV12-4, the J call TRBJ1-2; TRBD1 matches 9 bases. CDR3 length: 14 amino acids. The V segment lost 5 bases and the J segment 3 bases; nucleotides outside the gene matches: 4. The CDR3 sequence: CASSRDRADYGYTF. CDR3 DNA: TGTGCCAGCAGTCGGGACAGGGCCGACTATGGCTACACCTTC.

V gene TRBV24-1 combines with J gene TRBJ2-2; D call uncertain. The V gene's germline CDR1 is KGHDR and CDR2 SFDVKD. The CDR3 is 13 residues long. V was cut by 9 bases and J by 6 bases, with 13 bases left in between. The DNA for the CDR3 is TGTGCCACCCAGAAAGGGTCTTCCGGGGAGCTGTTTTTT. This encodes CATQKGSSGELFF.

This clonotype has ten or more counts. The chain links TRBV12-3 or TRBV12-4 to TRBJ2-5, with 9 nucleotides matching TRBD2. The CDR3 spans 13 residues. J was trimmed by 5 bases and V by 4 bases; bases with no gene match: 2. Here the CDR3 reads CASSYGLAETQYF. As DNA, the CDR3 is TGTGCCAGCAGTTACGGACTAGCGGAGACCCAGTACTTC.

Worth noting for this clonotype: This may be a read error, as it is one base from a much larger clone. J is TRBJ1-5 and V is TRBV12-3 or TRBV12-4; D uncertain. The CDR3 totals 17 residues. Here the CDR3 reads CASSLKEPGRGNQAQHF. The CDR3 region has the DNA TGTGCCAGCAGTTTAAAAGAGCCCGGACGCGGAAATCAGGCCCAGCATTTT.

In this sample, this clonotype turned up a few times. Written as DNA, the CDR3 is TGTGCCAGCTCCTTACGCGGAACAGGGGTCAGCACCGGGGAGCTGTTTTTT. Translating it yields CASSLRGTGVSTGELFF. The chain has TRBV6-1 and TRBJ2-2, with 7 positions matching TRBD1. The CDR3 is 17 amino acids. Per germline, CDR1 MNHNS and CDR2 SASEGT. V trimming: 8 bases; J trimming: 4 bases; junction bases outside the gene matches: 16.

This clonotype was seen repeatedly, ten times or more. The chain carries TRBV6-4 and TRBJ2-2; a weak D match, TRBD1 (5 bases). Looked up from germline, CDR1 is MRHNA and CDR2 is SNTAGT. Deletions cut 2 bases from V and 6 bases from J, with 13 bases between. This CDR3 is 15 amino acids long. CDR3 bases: TGTGCCAGCAGTGACCAGGGCTCGTATTCCGGGGAGCTGTTTTTT. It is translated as CASSDQGSYSGELFF.